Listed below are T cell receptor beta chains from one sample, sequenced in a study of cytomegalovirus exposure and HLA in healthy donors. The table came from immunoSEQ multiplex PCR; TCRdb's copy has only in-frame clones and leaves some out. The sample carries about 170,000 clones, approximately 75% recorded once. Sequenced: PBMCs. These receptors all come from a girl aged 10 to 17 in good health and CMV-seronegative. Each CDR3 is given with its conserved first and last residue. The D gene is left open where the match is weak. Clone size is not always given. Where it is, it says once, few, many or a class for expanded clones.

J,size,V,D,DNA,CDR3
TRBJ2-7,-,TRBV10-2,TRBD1,TGCGCCAGCCTCGCGGGACAGGGGAACGAGCAGTACTTC,CASLAGQGNEQYF
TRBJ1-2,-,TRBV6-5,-,TGTGCCAGCAGTTACTCGAATCCAGGGGCATATGGCTACACCTTC,CASSYSNPGAYGYTF
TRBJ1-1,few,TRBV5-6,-,TGTGCCAGCAGCTTAGGAACGACAGGAGAAGCTTTCTTT,CASSLGTTGEAFF
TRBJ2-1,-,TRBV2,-,TGTGCCAGCAGACCGGTTAGCTCCTACAATGAGCAGTTCTTC,CASRPVSSYNEQFF
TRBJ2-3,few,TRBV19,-,TGTGCCATTTCGACAGGATCTACTCGGGGAGATACGCAGTATTTT,CAISTGSTRGDTQYF
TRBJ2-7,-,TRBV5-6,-,TGTGCCAGCAGCCCAGGAAACTCCTACGAGCAGTACTTC,CASSPGNSYEQYF
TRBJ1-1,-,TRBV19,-,TGTGCCAGTAGTAAATCGGGGGAGCAGATGAACACTGAAGCTTTCTTT,CASSKSGEQMNTEAFF
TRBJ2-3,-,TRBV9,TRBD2,TGTGCCAGCAGTCCAGGGACTAGCGGGGGGCTCGATACGCAGTATTTT,CASSPGTSGGLDTQYF
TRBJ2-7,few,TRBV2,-,TGTGCCAGCAGGCAAATGCAGGTACGGGGCGAGCAGTACTTC,CASRQMQVRGEQYF
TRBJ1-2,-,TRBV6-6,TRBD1,TGTGCCAGCAGTTACTCGATAAGCGGACAGGGTGAGGGCTACACCTTC,CASSYSISGQGEGYTF